This T cell receptor (beta chain) was recorded in a study of metastatic and nonmetastatic thyroid tumors. TCRdb re-analyzed the PCR reads using MiXCR. The data hold more than 30,000 clones, with roughly 19% observed a single time. No treatment of any kind had been given to any patient before thyroid surgery. Trimming stripped 8 bases from V and 6 bases from J, with 23 bases between. The CDR3 contains 16 residues. The germline V gene has CDR1 MNHEY and CDR2 SVGEGT. This clone was recorded many times. This TCR was sampled from a female donor with papillary thyroid cancer or a benign thyroid nodule (not recorded which). Some clones in this sample may be carry-over from other donors' samples. This chain links TRBV6-2 or TRBV6-3 with TRBJ1-5; D may be TRBD1 (6 bases). Input material: blood. The CDR3 is CASRSQGLGVGQPQHF. CDR3 nucleotides: TGTGCCAGCCGATCACAGGGTCTGGGAGTGGGTCAGCCCCAGCATTTT.